The 5 T cell receptor beta chains below all came from one sample that was sequenced in a study of cytomegalovirus exposure and HLA in healthy donors (dated by TCRdb to about 2017). The method behind the library was the immunoSEQ multiplex PCR assay. A mixture of 60 forward primers for TCR Vbeta segments and 13 reverse primers for TCR Jbeta segments was used in the multiplex PCR. The table was pulled from immuneACCESS by TCRdb, which kept in-frame rearrangements only. Such tables lose some clones; where checked, under half of the loss comes from unresolved V genes, and the rest has no known cause. The sample table contains over 100,000 clones; only one count was recorded for about 70% of them. The ten largest clones represent about 7.3% of the sample. The sequenced sample was PBMCs. These receptors all come from a male donor in good health and CMV-seronegative.

The V and J genes are TRBV30 and TRBJ1-2; tentative D call: TRBD1 (5 bases). Looked up from germline, CDR1 is GTSNPN and CDR2 is SVGIG (reference sequence). The CDR3 is made up of 13 amino acids. V lost 3 bases and J 6 bases, leaving 14 bases between the germline ends. Written as DNA, the CDR3 is TGTGCCTGGAGGTGGGGGGTACGGGATGGCTACACCTTC. It encodes CAWRWGVRDGYTF.

The chain employs TRBV19 and TRBJ2-7, with 7 bases lining up with TRBD1. Trimming cost V 6 bases and J 0 bases; bases outside gene matches: 11. Germline CDR1 reads LNHDA; CDR2 reads SQIVND (reference sequence). The length of the CDR3 is 16 residues. The chain's CDR3 is CASSPSSGGTSYEQYF. DNA for the CDR3: TGTGCCAGTAGCCCCTCGTCAGGGGGTACCTCCTACGAGCAGTACTTC.

This chain links TRBV5-4 with TRBJ2-3, with 9 positions matching TRBD1. The V gene's germline CDR1 is SGHNT and CDR2 YYREEE (reference sequence). The CDR3 runs to 16 residues. Unmatched junction bases numbered 13, after V lost 5 bases and J lost 6 bases. The CDR3 region is CASRRTGTGWGDTQYF. The CDR3 DNA reads TGTGCCAGCAGGCGCACCGGGACAGGGTGGGGGGATACGCAGTATTTT. The complete variable domain, with remaining parts taken from reference TRBV5-4 and TRBJ2-3, reads ETGVTQSPTHLIKTRGQQVTLRCSSQSGHNTVSWYQQALGQGPQFIFQYYREEENGRGNFPPRFSGLQFPNYSSELNVNALELDDSALYLCASRRTGTGWGDTQYFGPGTRLTVL.

In this sample, this clone turned up once. The chain carries TRBV4-3 and TRBJ2-2; 7 bases fit TRBD2. CDR3 length: 16 amino acids. CDR1 and CDR2 from the germline V gene are LGHNA and YSLEER. V shed 0 bases, J shed 4 bases, and the junction held 5 bases outside the gene matches. CDR3 in amino acids: CASSQDVAGVTGELFF. The CDR3 DNA reads as TGCGCCAGCAGCCAAGACGTAGCGGGCGTCACCGGGGAGCTGTTTTTT.

The table lists this clone with a few counts. The chain combines TRBV29-1 with TRBJ1-2, with D uncertain. This CDR3 contains 12 residues. The germline CDR1 and CDR2 sequences are SQVTM and ANQGSEA. Trimming stripped 3 bases from V and 2 bases from J, with 7 bases between. The CDR3 region is CSVDWQNYGYTF. The DNA of the CDR3 is TGCAGCGTTGACTGGCAGAACTATGGCTACACCTTC.